Shown below are 32 T cell receptor beta chains from a single sample sequenced in a study of CD8+ T cells in alopecia areata. cDNA serving as the sequencing template came from extracted, reverse transcribed RNA. Assay: immunoSEQ multiplex PCR; the TCRdb copy retains only in-frame clones and omits some. The top ten hold 0.75% to 0.95% of the sample, which has a few hundred thousand clones, roughly 63% seen once. Treatment described: oral pan-JAK inhibitor, 5-10 mg twice daily. Sequenced material: CD4+ T cells sorted from blood, taken at approximately week 52, from a patient treated with tofacitinib. The receptor source for this set is a human donor with alopecia areata.

This clone was counted a single time. The V and J genes are TRBV30 and TRBJ2-4, with D perhaps being TRBD1 or TRBD2 (5 bases each). V was clipped by 0 bases and J by 4 bases, with 7 bases between them. Germline CDR1 and CDR2: GTSNPN and SVGIG (reference sequence). This CDR3 region has 13 residues. The CDR3 DNA reads as TGTGCCTGGAGTGTTGGGGGTAAAAACATTCAGTACTTC. Translated: CAWSVGGKNIQYF.

This clone was recorded once. The J gene is TRBJ2-7, the V gene TRBV5-6; D uncertain. CDR3 length: 14 residues. The germline gives CDR1 SGHDT, CDR2 YYEEEE. Trimming stripped 2 bases from V and 1 base from J, with 10 bases between. CDR3 nucleotides: TGTGCCAGCAGCTTCGGTAGTGAGTCCTACGAGCAGTACTTC. Encoded protein: CASSFGSESYEQYF.

The genes are TRBV29-1 and TRBJ2-7, with D tentatively TRBD2 (5 bases). CDR3 length: 15 amino acids. Germline CDR1 is SQVTM and CDR2 is ANQGSEA. Trimming removed 3 bases at V and 1 base at J, with 16 bases between. In nucleotides, the CDR3 is TGCAGCGTTGACGGGGAAGGATTGTCGTCCTACGAGCAGTACTTC. Translation gives CSVDGEGLSSYEQYF.

This clone came up a few times. This chain links TRBV6-6 with TRBJ1-2; D call uncertain. The CDR3 is 15 residues long. From germline, CDR1 is MNHNY and CDR2 SVGAGI (reference sequence). V was pared by 2 bases and J by 3 bases, with 13 bases between. CDR3 sequence: CASSYPSGGHYGYTF. CDR3 nucleotide sequence: TGTGCCAGCAGTTACCCCTCGGGAGGGCACTATGGCTACACCTTC.

V and J are TRBV7-2 and TRBJ2-1; D might be TRBD1 (6 bases). CDR1 is SGHTA and CDR2 is FQGNSA in the germline V gene. The CDR3 loop spans 14 amino acids. Trimming cost V 5 bases and J 3 bases, with 11 bases left between them. The CDR3: CASSTTGIYNEQFF. CDR3 nucleotides: TGTGCCAGCAGCACCACAGGGATCTACAATGAGCAGTTCTTC. The full variable domain, rest sourced from reference TRBV7-2 and TRBJ2-1, is GAGVSQSPSNKVTEKGKDVELRCDPISGHTALYWYRQSLGQGLEFLIYFQGNSAPDKSGLPSDRFSAERTGGSVSTLTIQRTQQEDSAVYLCASSTTGIYNEQFFGPGTRLTVL.

V and J are TRBV30 and TRBJ1-1; a weak D match, TRBD1 (5 bases). Per the germline V gene, CDR1 is GTSNPN and CDR2 is SVGIG (reference sequence). Trimming took off 1 base at V and 4 bases at J, with 13 bases between the two ends. The CDR3 is 14 amino acids. The chain's CDR3 is CAWSAGTGGTEAFF. DNA of the CDR3: TGTGCCTGGAGTGCAGGGACCGGCGGCACTGAAGCTTTCTTT.

The chain recombines TRBV5-6 with TRBJ2-5; TRBD2 agrees at 15 bases. The J segment lost 5 bases and the V segment lost 4 bases, leaving 9 bases of the junction unmatched. The CDR3 is 17 residues long. Per germline, CDR1 SGHDT and CDR2 YYEEEE. The CDR3 sequence: CASSPGLAGGPGETQYF. The CDR3 nucleotides are TGTGCCAGCAGCCCTGGACTAGCGGGGGGGCCCGGGGAGACCCAGTACTTC.

The chain couples TRBV25-1 to TRBJ1-6, with D uncertain. Germline V gene sequence: CDR1 MGHDK, CDR2 SYGVNS. This CDR3 has 14 residues. V lost 2 bases and J 7 bases, leaving 9 bases between the germline ends. The CDR3 DNA reads TGTGCCAGCAGTGAAGGAACGATAAATTCACCCCTCCACTTT. Protein: CASSEGTINSPLHF.

The chain is built from TRBV2 and TRBJ1-2; TRBD1 is a possible D gene (5 bases). V dropped 6 bases and J dropped 4 bases, with 12 bases sitting between them. This CDR3 has 13 residues. The germline V gene encodes CDR1 SNHLY and CDR2 FYNNEI. The CDR3: CASRERDSYGYTF. The CDR3 DNA is TGTGCCAGCAGAGAACGGGACTCCTATGGCTACACCTTC.

The gene calls are TRBV29-1 and TRBJ1-2; 7 bases are shared with TRBD1. The CDR3 loop spans 16 amino acids. CDR1 SQVTM and CDR2 ANQGSEA come from the germline V gene. Trimming removed 3 bases from V and 0 bases from J; junction bases left unmatched: 10. The CDR3 is CSVDDSRTGANYGYTF. The CDR3 nucleotides are TGCAGCGTTGATGATTCCCGGACAGGTGCTAACTATGGCTACACCTTC. Variable domain in full (rest from reference TRBV29-1 and TRBJ1-2): SAVISQKPSRDICQRGTSLTIQCQVDSQVTMMFWYRQQPGQSLTLIATANQGSEATYESGFVIDKFPISRPNLTFSTLTVSNMSPEDSSIYLCSVDDSRTGANYGYTFGSGTRLTVV.

This clone was picked up a small number of times. The chain is built from TRBV6-5 and TRBJ1-1; 10 bases match TRBD1. The germline V gene has CDR1 MNHEY and CDR2 SVGAGI. V was clipped by 5 bases and J by 4 bases; unmatched bases: 4. This CDR3 is 14 amino acids long. This chain's CDR3 is CASSTRTGGTEAFF. The CDR3 DNA reads TGTGCCAGCAGTACAAGGACAGGGGGCACTGAAGCTTTCTTT.

The V and J genes are TRBV4-2 and TRBJ2-1; 9 nucleotides align to TRBD2. The CDR3 loop spans 17 amino acids. Germline V gives CDR1 LGHNA, CDR2 YNFKEQ. The V segment lost 0 bases and the J segment 7 bases; nucleotides outside the gene matches: 10. CDR3 DNA sequence: TGTGCCAGCAGCCAAGATATAGGCGGGGGGGCCGGGAATGAGCAGTTCTTC. Amino acids: CASSQDIGGGAGNEQFF.

The CDR3 reads CATSRRPSGYEQYF. DNA of the CDR3: TGTGCCACCAGCAGGAGGCCTAGTGGCTACGAGCAGTACTTC. V is TRBV15 and J is TRBJ2-7; D unclear. CDR3 length: 14 amino acids. V gave up 3 bases and J gave up 3 bases, with 12 bases separating them. The germline V gene has CDR1 LNHNV and CDR2 YYDKDF (reference sequence). Using reference TRBV15 and TRBJ2-7 for the parts outside the CDR3, the full variable domain is DAMVIQNPRYQVTQFGKPVTLSCSQTLNHNVMYWYQQKSSQAPKLLFHYYDKDFNNEADTPDNFQSRRPNTSFCFLDIRSPGLGDTAMYLCATSRRPSGYEQYFGPGTRLTVT.

The rearrangement joins TRBV14 to TRBJ2-5, with TRBD1 matching over 11 bases. Germline CDR1 reads SGHDN; CDR2 reads FVKESK. The length of the CDR3 is 15 residues. Unmatched junction bases numbered 5, after V lost 4 bases and J lost 4 bases. The CDR3 protein is CASSRTGGLGETQYF. The CDR3 DNA reads TGTGCCAGCAGCCGGACAGGGGGCCTGGGAGAGACCCAGTACTTC.

This clone was recorded a few times. This rearrangement joins TRBV13 to TRBJ2-7, with TRBD2 matching over 8 bases. After removal of 5 bases from V and 6 bases from J, the junction contained 3 bases not matched to a gene. The CDR3 sequence is 12 residues long. Germline lookup yields CDR1 PRHDT and CDR2 FYEKMQ (reference sequence). CDR3 bases: TGTGCCAGCAGCCCCGGGGGGGTCGAGCAGTACTTC. This gives the protein CASSPGGVEQYF.

This clone has just a few counts. The chain links TRBV2 to TRBJ2-7; D perhaps matches TRBD1 (6 bases). CDR3 length: 14 residues. The germline gives CDR1 SNHLY, CDR2 FYNNEI. V was clipped by 4 bases and J by 5 bases, with 15 bases between them. CDR3 DNA sequence: TGTGCCAGCAGTGTGTACAGGGTCCCCAACGAGCAGTACTTC. It codes for CASSVYRVPNEQYF.

The chain couples TRBV29-1 to TRBJ1-1, with D possibly being TRBD1 (6 bases). This CDR3 has 13 amino acids. Trimming left V 4 bases short and J 4 bases short, with 13 bases between. From germline, CDR1 is SQVTM and CDR2 ANQGSEA. The CDR3 DNA sequence: TGCAGCGTTGGAGGGGGGGCTGGCACTGAAGCTTTCTTT. This codes for CSVGGGAGTEAFF.

This rearrangement joins TRBV7-2 to TRBJ2-5; 11 bases are a match to TRBD1. In germline, CDR1 is SGHTA, CDR2 FQGNSA. The CDR3 runs to 17 residues. V shed 0 bases, J shed 5 bases, and the junction held 8 bases outside the gene matches. DNA for the CDR3: TGTGCCAGCAGCTTAGCGCCCCCGGGGACAGGGGGGGAGACCCAGTACTTC. Translating gives CASSLAPPGTGGETQYF.

The J gene is TRBJ2-7, the V gene TRBV19; possibly TRBD1 for D (5 bases). The germline V gene has CDR1 LNHDA and CDR2 SQIVND (reference sequence). V was trimmed by 4 bases and J by 4 bases, leaving 17 bases between them. The CDR3 covers 15 residues. CDR3 sequence: CASSTPVDRRYEQYF. The DNA for the CDR3 is TGTGCCAGTAGTACCCCCGTAGACAGAAGATACGAGCAGTACTTC.

This rearrangement joins TRBV25-1 to TRBJ1-2; no firm D call. Germline loops: CDR1 MGHDK, CDR2 SYGVNS. This CDR3 spans 13 amino acids. Between the trimmed V and J ends, which lost 0 bases and 7 bases, there was a span of 9 bases. CDR3 residues: CASSEYRGRGYTF. The CDR3 bases are TGTGCCAGCAGTGAATATCGCGGACGTGGCTACACCTTC.

This chain joins TRBV10-2 and TRBJ2-1; TRBD2 matches 11 bases. Germline V gene data show CDR1 as WSHSY and CDR2 as SAAADI. The V and J ends lost 2 bases and 4 bases, in that order; junction bases with no gene match: 7. CDR3 size: 17 residues. The CDR3 nucleotides read TGCGCCAGCAGTGAGGGGTCCGGGACTAGCGGTTACAATGAGCAGTTCTTC. Translated: CASSEGSGTSGYNEQFF.

The rearrangement uses TRBV29-1 and TRBJ2-1; no reliable D call. From germline, CDR1 is SQVTM and CDR2 ANQGSEA. This CDR3 comprises 16 residues. V was pared by 5 bases and J by 3 bases, with 20 bases between. CDR3 sequence reads: CSVPAALWQDYNEQFF. The DNA for the CDR3 is TGCAGCGTTCCTGCCGCTTTGTGGCAGGACTACAATGAGCAGTTCTTC.

The CDR3 protein is CASSEVGSGNTGELFF. CDR3 DNA sequence: TGTGCCAGCAGTGAAGTCGGTAGCGGGAACACCGGGGAGCTGTTTTTT. The chain employs TRBV25-1 and TRBJ2-2, with D perhaps matching TRBD2 (6 bases). Deletions cut 2 bases from V and 1 base from J, with 11 bases between. CDR3 length: 16 amino acids. Germline CDR1 MGHDK, CDR2 SYGVNS.

This clone was detected only a few times. The chain has TRBV5-4 and TRBJ2-3; TRBD2 is a possible D gene (6 bases). Germline V gene lookup returns CDR1 SGHNT and CDR2 YYREEE (reference sequence). Between the trimmed V and J ends, which lost 5 bases and 6 bases, there was a span of 7 bases. The CDR3 sequence is 11 residues long. The CDR3 coding sequence is TGTGCCAGCAGGGGGGGTGATACGCAGTATTTT. It translates to CASRGGDTQYF.

Of note for this clone: This sample includes further DNA sequences coding for the same CDR3. The chain combines TRBV9 with TRBJ1-2; the D is unclear. CDR1 and CDR2 from the germline V gene are SGDLS and YYNGEE. The CDR3 covers 13 residues. V was shortened by 0 bases and J by 2 bases, with 5 bases between the two germline ends. DNA of the CDR3: TGTGCCAGCAGCGTAGGGCAGAACTATGGCTACACCTTC. Its translation: CASSVGQNYGYTF.

This chain joins TRBV6-6 and TRBJ2-2; 10 bases are shared with TRBD1. The CDR3 covers 15 residues. J was trimmed by 1 base and V by 6 bases; bases with no gene match: 2. Germline assignment: CDR1 MNHNY and CDR2 SVGAGI (reference sequence). The CDR3: CASRRDRGNTGELFF. The CDR3 DNA sequence: TGTGCCAGCAGGAGGGACAGGGGGAACACCGGGGAGCTGTTTTTT.

Note on this clone: One end of the junction is discordant with germline, which a read error may explain. The J gene is TRBJ2-3, the V gene TRBV4-3; D is unclear. This CDR3 is built from 15 residues. Germline-derived CDR1 and CDR2 are LGHNA and YSLEER. CDR3 coding DNA: TGCGCCAGCAGACAAGCCCAGCTGGGCACAGATACGCAGTATTTT. It codes for CASRQAQLGTDTQYF.

This rearrangement joins TRBV30 to TRBJ1-1; maybe TRBD1 (6 bases). The length of the CDR3 is 14 residues. V was pared by 3 bases and J by 6 bases, with 17 bases between. Germline lookup yields CDR1 GTSNPN and CDR2 SVGIG (reference sequence). CDR3 sequence: CAWRGGTYRAEAFF. CDR3 nucleotide sequence: TGTGCCTGGAGGGGGGGGACCTACAGGGCTGAAGCTTTCTTT. The whole variable domain, filled in from reference TRBV30 and TRBJ1-1, reads SQTIHQWPATLVQPVGSPLSLECTVEGTSNPNLYWYRQAAGRGLQLLFYSVGIGQISSEVPQNLSASRPQDRQFILSSKKLLLSDSGFYLCAWRGGTYRAEAFFGQGTRLTVV.

This clone appeared a few times. The V call is TRBV4-2, the J call TRBJ1-2; possible D gene TRBD1, 5 bases. The length of the CDR3 is 15 residues. The V end was cut by 0 bases, the J end by 3 bases, with 11 bases between. Looked up from germline, CDR1 is LGHNA and CDR2 is YNFKEQ. The CDR3 spells CASSQDLRGDYGYTF. CDR3 in DNA: TGTGCCAGCAGCCAAGATCTCCGAGGGGACTATGGCTACACCTTC.

The genes are TRBV6-5 and TRBJ2-7; 10 bases are shared with TRBD1. Germline assignment: CDR1 MNHEY and CDR2 SVGAGI. The CDR3 is made up of 15 amino acids. Trimming took 7 bases from V and 1 from J; bases not matched to a gene: 7. CDR3 residues: CASTPGQGGSYEQYF. DNA for the CDR3: TGTGCCAGCACTCCAGGACAGGGGGGATCCTACGAGCAGTACTTC.

This clone was detected a few times. The chain recombines TRBV7-3 with TRBJ1-2, with D hard to call. The germline V and J ends were trimmed by 1 base and 6 bases, with 9 bases remaining between them. The CDR3 runs 13 residues. Looked up from germline, CDR1 is SGHTA and CDR2 is FQGTGA. Here the CDR3 reads CASSLRDGNGYTF. CDR3 sequence (DNA): TGTGCCAGCAGCTTAAGGGATGGGAATGGCTACACCTTC.

The chain uses TRBV7-9 and TRBJ2-3; 11 bases match TRBD2. Germline-derived CDR1 and CDR2 are SEHNR and FQNEAQ (reference sequence). V was clipped by 9 bases and J by 11 bases; unmatched bases: 4. CDR3 length equals 11 residues. The CDR3 loop is CASETSGGQYF. DNA for the CDR3: TGTGCCAGTGAAACTAGCGGGGGGCAGTATTTT.